This entry lists 27 T cell receptor beta chains sequenced from one sample in a study of T cell responses to AZD1222 COVID-19 vaccine. Profiled with immunoSEQ multiplex PCR; TCRdb holds only in-frame clones, not every one. The data hold tens of thousands of clones, with about 91% observed a single time. The sample here was peripheral blood, taken 28 days after the second AZD1222 dose. Source of these receptors: an adult who received the AZD1222 COVID-19 vaccine.

The chain couples TRBV4-2 to TRBJ1-1; a possible D gene is TRBD1 (6 bases). CDR1 LGHNA and CDR2 YNFKEQ come from the germline V gene. With 5 bases removed from V and 1 base from J, the gap between germline ends came to 17 bases. CDR3 length equals 16 residues. The CDR3: CASSRVSGRGNTEAFF. CDR3 DNA sequence: TGTGCCAGCAGCAGAGTGTCAGGCAGGGGGAACACTGAAGCTTTCTTT.

This clone rates as medium-sized. The chain has TRBV9 and TRBJ2-5; the match to TRBD2 covers 8 bases. V was clipped by 0 bases and J by 5 bases; unmatched bases: 6. CDR3 size: 15 residues. Germline CDR1 SGDLS, CDR2 YYNGEE. The CDR3: CASSVGRGGEETQYF. The CDR3 bases are TGTGCCAGCAGCGTAGGACGGGGGGGCGAGGAGACCCAGTACTTC.

The chain combines TRBV7-9 with TRBJ1-4; D is perhaps TRBD1 (5 bases). The germline gives CDR1 SEHNR, CDR2 FQNEAQ (reference sequence). V dropped 2 bases and J dropped 7 bases, with 11 bases sitting between them. CDR3 length: 14 amino acids. CDR3 amino acids: CASSLQGGGEKLFF. The CDR3 nucleotides read TGTGCCAGCAGCTTACAGGGCGGAGGTGAAAAACTGTTTTTT.

The CDR3 DNA reads as TGTGCCAGCAGCGTATGGGGTAGCGGACAACAAGAGACCCAGTACTTC. This codes for CASSVWGSGQQETQYF. The chain is built from TRBV9 and TRBJ2-5, with a possible D match to TRBD2 (6 bases). The CDR3 is 16 residues long. Trimming pared 1 base from V and 2 bases from J, leaving 15 bases between. CDR1 SGDLS and CDR2 YYNGEE come from the germline V gene.

This chain joins TRBV5-1 and TRBJ2-3, with TRBD1 matching 9 bases. This CDR3 region has 14 residues. The V gene end was trimmed by 0 bases and the J gene end by 6 bases; junction bases not matched to a gene: 2. CDR1 is SGHRS and CDR2 is YFSETQ in the germline V gene. CDR3 coding DNA: TGCGCCAGCAGCTTGGGACAGGGGGGCGATACGCAGTATTTT. Protein product: CASSLGQGGDTQYF.

The chain carries TRBV9 and TRBJ2-3; TRBD2 matches 10 bases. Germline V gene lookup returns CDR1 SGDLS and CDR2 YYNGEE. The CDR3 has 16 amino acids. After removal of 0 bases from V and 6 bases from J, the junction contained 7 bases not matched to a gene. The CDR3 is CASSVELAGSGDTQYF. The CDR3 DNA sequence: TGTGCCAGCAGCGTAGAACTAGCGGGATCCGGGGATACGCAGTATTTT.

The V and J genes are TRBV29-1 and TRBJ2-1; 9 positions match TRBD2. The V gene's germline CDR1 is SQVTM and CDR2 ANQGSEA. V dropped 7 bases and J dropped 0; count of bases not matched to a gene: 13. The length of the CDR3 is 17 residues. The CDR3 sequence is CSARTSATDVSYNEQFF. CDR3 DNA sequence: TGCAGCGCCCGGACTAGCGCTACGGACGTCTCCTACAATGAGCAGTTCTTC.

This chain joins TRBV5-1 and TRBJ2-1; 7 bases map to TRBD2. The CDR3 is 15 residues long. The V segment lost 3 bases and the J segment 3 bases; nucleotides outside the gene matches: 6. The germline CDR1 and CDR2 sequences are SGHRS and YFSETQ. The DNA for the CDR3 is TGCGCCAGCAGCTCGCCACGGGACTACTACAATGAGCAGTTCTTC. Translated, it gives CASSSPRDYYNEQFF.

The chain employs TRBV2 and TRBJ1-6, with 7 bases that match TRBD1. The V and J ends lost 10 bases and 1 base, in that order; junction bases with no gene match: 7. CDR1 SNHLY and CDR2 FYNNEI come from the germline V gene. This CDR3 comprises 15 residues. CDR3 loop: CATGGAGSYNSPLHF. As DNA, the CDR3 is TGTGCCACAGGGGGGGCTGGGTCCTATAATTCACCCCTCCACTTT. Based on the CDR3 plus reference TRBV2 and TRBJ1-6, the full variable domain is EPEVTQTPSHQVTQMGQEVILRCVPISNHLYFYWYRQILGQKVEFLVSFYNNEISEKSEIFDDQFSVERPDGSNFTLKIRSTKLEDSAMYFCATGGAGSYNSPLHFGNGTRLTVT.

The V and J genes are TRBV18 and TRBJ2-7, with D perhaps matching TRBD1 (6 bases). The ends were cut back, 2 bases at V and 0 bases at J, with 11 bases in the middle. The length of the CDR3 is 15 residues. Looked up from germline, CDR1 is KGHSH and CDR2 is LQKENI. CDR3 sequence (DNA): TGTGCCAGCTCACCATCCGGGACATACTCCTACGAGCAGTACTTC. Translating gives CASSPSGTYSYEQYF.

The J gene is TRBJ1-5, the V gene TRBV9; no clear D. Germline loops: CDR1 SGDLS, CDR2 YYNGEE. V lost 1 base and J 7 bases, leaving 9 bases between the germline ends. CDR3 length equals 13 residues. As DNA, the CDR3 is TGTGCCAGCAGCGTAAGGTTTGACCAGCCCCAGCATTTT. Its protein product is CASSVRFDQPQHF.

V is TRBV18 and J is TRBJ2-3; 7 bases fit TRBD2. Germline V gene sequence: CDR1 KGHSH, CDR2 LQKENI. The junction had 10 bases not matched to a gene; V was cut back by 5 bases and J by 2 bases. This CDR3 spans 16 amino acids. The chain's CDR3 is CASSALTGGNTDTQYF. DNA of the CDR3: TGTGCCAGCTCAGCCTTAACGGGGGGAAACACAGATACGCAGTATTTT.

This sequence joins TRBV2 and TRBJ1-5, with D hard to call. This CDR3 region has 14 residues. The germline V and J ends were trimmed by 1 base and 3 bases, with 7 bases remaining between them. Germline V lookup: CDR1 SNHLY, CDR2 FYNNEI. The CDR3 region has the DNA TGTGCCAGCAGTGAAGGCAGCCACAATCAGCCCCAGCATTTT. Translation: CASSEGSHNQPQHF.

The chain uses TRBV11-2 and TRBJ2-7; D gene unclear. V was trimmed by 5 bases and J by 3 bases, leaving 8 bases between them. Germline V gene data show CDR1 as SGHAT and CDR2 as FQNNGV. The CDR3 covers 12 residues. The CDR3: CASSITVYEQYF. CDR3 nucleotides: TGTGCCAGCAGCATAACAGTCTACGAGCAGTACTTC.

This sequence joins TRBV5-5 and TRBJ2-7; TRBD1 aligns across 9 bases. Losses at the gene ends were 0 bases for V and 2 bases for J; bases not matched to a gene: 3. This CDR3 is built from 15 residues. The germline V gene has CDR1 SGHKS and CDR2 YYEKEE (reference sequence). CDR3: CASSLVWDRAYEQYF. The CDR3 region has the DNA TGTGCCAGCAGCTTGGTGTGGGACAGGGCCTACGAGCAGTACTTC.

The rearrangement joins TRBV11-2 to TRBJ2-5; 11 bases agree with TRBD1. V lost 1 base, J lost 4 bases, and 2 bases stayed unmatched. Germline V lookup: CDR1 SGHAT, CDR2 FQNNGV. This CDR3 region has 15 residues. The CDR3 coding sequence is TGTGCCAGCAGCTTAGTCGGGACAGGGGGAGAGACCCAGTACTTC. Protein product: CASSLVGTGGETQYF.

The rearrangement uses TRBV20-1 and TRBJ1-4; no clear D. Germline V gene lookup returns CDR1 DFQATT and CDR2 SNEGSKA (reference sequence). V shed 7 bases and J shed 7 bases, with 10 bases lying between them. CDR3 length: 11 residues. CDR3 amino acids: CSGLLREKLFF. As DNA, the CDR3 is TGCAGTGGATTGTTGCGTGAAAAACTGTTTTTT.

The chain joins TRBV30 to TRBJ1-2; tentative D call: TRBD1 (5 bases). The germline gives CDR1 GTSNPN, CDR2 SVGIG (reference sequence). Deletions cut 5 bases from V and 3 bases from J, with 16 bases between. The CDR3 sequence is 14 residues long. For the CDR3, the DNA is TGTGCCTGGGGAAAGGGGATCACCCACTATGGCTACACCTTC. Its translation: CAWGKGITHYGYTF.

The rearrangement joins TRBV18 to TRBJ2-5, with D possibly matching TRBD2 (6 bases). Germline V gene data show CDR1 as KGHSH and CDR2 as LQKENI. V was trimmed by 3 bases and J by 4 bases, leaving 6 bases between them. This CDR3 region has 12 residues. The CDR3 here is CASSPGGETQYF. In DNA form, the CDR3 reads TGTGCCAGCTCACCCGGGGGAGAGACCCAGTACTTC.

V gene TRBV29-1 combines with J gene TRBJ1-2; 10 bases are shared with TRBD1. The V and J ends lost 6 bases and 6 bases, in that order; junction bases with no gene match: 4. The CDR3 spans 12 residues. Looked up from germline, CDR1 is SQVTM and CDR2 is ANQGSEA. The CDR3 loop reads CSVGDRGHGYTF. The CDR3 nucleotides read TGCAGCGTGGGGGACAGGGGTCATGGCTACACCTTC.

The chain joins TRBV15 to TRBJ1-2, with D unresolved. Trimming shortened V by 0 bases and J by 7 bases, and 15 bases separated the two germline ends. The CDR3 loop spans 15 amino acids. From germline, CDR1 is LNHNV and CDR2 YYDKDF (reference sequence). The CDR3, as DNA: TGTGCCACCAGCAGAGATGTAAGTGGCGGCCCTGGCTACACCTTC. This codes for CATSRDVSGGPGYTF.

J is TRBJ1-1 and V is TRBV30; TRBD1 matches 10 bases. Germline V CDR1 and CDR2: GTSNPN, SVGIG (reference sequence). V was pared by 5 bases and J by 7 bases, with 7 bases of the junction left unmatched. The CDR3 has 13 residues. CDR3 region: CAWDRGPANEAFF. Written as DNA, the CDR3 is TGTGCCTGGGACAGGGGGCCTGCAAATGAAGCTTTCTTT.

This chain joins TRBV7-3 and TRBJ2-3; the match to TRBD2 covers 8 bases. This CDR3 region has 14 residues. Trimming removed 5 bases from V and 4 bases from J; junction bases left unmatched: 5. In germline, CDR1 is SGHTA, CDR2 FQGTGA. This CDR3 reads CASSPLAAADTQYF. CDR3 bases: TGTGCCAGCAGCCCACTAGCGGCTGCAGATACGCAGTATTTT.

The chain combines TRBV12-3 or TRBV12-4 with TRBJ1-4; D not certain. This CDR3 region has 13 residues. Trimming removed 4 bases at V and 8 bases at J, with 11 bases between. The CDR3 spells CASSSNIYEKLFF. For the CDR3, the DNA is TGTGCCAGCAGTTCGAACATTTACGAAAAACTGTTTTTT.

This chain uses TRBV4-1 with TRBJ1-6, with 10 bases fitting TRBD1. Losses at the gene ends were 4 bases for V and 4 bases for J; bases not matched to a gene: 7. Germline lookup yields CDR1 MGHRA and CDR2 YSYEKL. CDR3 length: 17 residues. CDR3 sequence: CASSLAGTGDYNSPLHF. CDR3 nucleotide sequence: TGCGCCAGCAGCCTCGCCGGGACAGGGGATTATAATTCACCCCTCCACTTT.

The chain has TRBV5-4 and TRBJ1-1; unclear D gene. The germline gives CDR1 SGHNT, CDR2 YYREEE (reference sequence). Trimming removed 3 bases from V and 2 bases from J, with 20 bases in between. The CDR3 is 17 amino acids. This CDR3 reads CASSSRIGSGFNTEAFF. CDR3 nucleotides: TGTGCCAGCAGCTCGCGCATCGGGTCCGGTTTTAACACTGAAGCTTTCTTT.

CDR3 coding DNA: TGTGCTAGTGGTTTTGAAGGAGGGGAGCAGTTCTTC. Protein product: CASGFEGGEQFF. The V call is TRBV12-5, the J call TRBJ2-1; tentatively, D is TRBD2 (6 bases). The CDR3 runs 12 residues. Per the germline V gene, CDR1 is LGHNT and CDR2 is FRNRAP. Trimming pared 3 bases from V and 10 bases from J, leaving 10 bases between.